A single sample gave rise to the 26 T cell receptor beta chains below, sequenced in a study of CD8 T cells in ankylosing spondylitis. The study, taken as a whole, reports: A motif in TCR beta, a set of several highly homologous variants, appeared characteristic of ankylosing spondylitis blood.

TCRdb analysed the 5' RACE reads with MiXCR anew, one entry per CDR3 protein. The sample has roughly 400,000 distinct CDR3 sequences; about 20% are singletons. Their antigens are not known. Sequencing was performed on blood, either unsorted or a sorted T cell fraction (not recorded which). The receptors were sampled from a male donor with ankylosing spondylitis.

This clonotype was seen only a few times. The rearrangement links TRBV15 to TRBJ2-7, with D perhaps TRBD2 (5 bases). Germline lookup yields CDR1 LNHNV and CDR2 YYDKDF (reference sequence). Trimming removed 0 bases at V and 3 bases at J, with 9 bases between. This CDR3 is 14 amino acids long. CDR3 protein: CATSRDGGLYEQYF. CDR3 coding DNA: TGTGCCACCAGCAGAGATGGCGGGCTCTACGAGCAGTACTTC.

This rearrangement joins TRBV6-2 or TRBV6-3 to TRBJ2-3; D gene ambiguous. Trimming removed 2 bases at V and 6 bases at J, with 3 bases between. There are 11 residues in the CDR3. Germline loops: CDR1 MNHEY, CDR2 SVGEGT. The DNA of the CDR3 is TGTGCCAGCAGTTACAAGGATACGCAGTATTTT. It yields the protein CASSYKDTQYF.

The CDR3 DNA follows: TGCGCCAGCGGGGCTAGCACAGATACGCAGTATTTT. Its translation is CASGASTDTQYF. The rearrangement joins TRBV5-1 to TRBJ2-3, with D possibly TRBD1 on 5 matching bases. Germline values: CDR1 SGHRS, CDR2 YFSETQ. With 7 bases removed from V and 0 bases from J, the gap between germline ends came to 6 bases. CDR3 length: 12 amino acids. Full variable domain (rest looked up from reference TRBV5-1 and TRBJ2-3): KAGVTQTPRYLIKTRGQQVTLSCSPISGHRSVSWYQQTPGQGLQFLFEYFSETQRNKGNFPGRFSGRQFSNSRSEMNVSTLELGDSALYLCASGASTDTQYFGPGTRLTVL.

The chain recombines TRBV19 with TRBJ1-5, with 11 bases fitting TRBD1. V lost 4 bases to trimming and J lost 4 bases; unmatched junction nucleotides: 6. Looked up from germline, CDR1 is LNHDA and CDR2 is SQIVND (reference sequence). The CDR3 has 16 amino acids. CDR3 region: CASSTQDRGRNQPQHF. The CDR3 DNA reads TGTGCCAGTAGTACCCAGGACAGGGGGCGAAATCAGCCCCAGCATTTT.

This clonotype has at least ten counts. The V gene is TRBV7-9, the J gene TRBJ2-5; possibly TRBD2 for D (5 bases). The CDR3 is 15 amino acids. Looked up from germline, CDR1 is SEHNR and CDR2 is FQNEAQ (reference sequence). Trimming stripped 5 bases from V and 5 bases from J, with 18 bases between. The CDR3 bases are TGTGCCAGCAGCCCCGATGGGAATAGCGAGGAGACCCAGTACTTC. Protein product: CASSPDGNSEETQYF.

The J gene is TRBJ1-1, the V gene TRBV20-1; 10 nucleotides line up with TRBD1. CDR3 length equals 15 residues. The V gene end was trimmed by 6 bases and the J gene end by 4 bases; junction bases not matched to a gene: 11. Germline CDR1 is DFQATT and CDR2 is SNEGSKA (reference sequence). The CDR3, as DNA: TGCAGTGCGCGAAACACGGGACAGGGGAGCACTGAAGCTTTCTTT. Translated: CSARNTGQGSTEAFF.

CDR3 bases: TGTGCCAGCAGTTTAAGCCGACAGAAAAATTCACCCCTCCACTTT. Translation gives CASSLSRQKNSPLHF. The genes are TRBV12-3 or TRBV12-4 and TRBJ1-6; tentative D call: TRBD1 (5 bases). The CDR3 loop spans 15 amino acids. The V gene lost 2 bases and the J gene lost 7 bases, with 12 bases spanning the gap.

This clonotype was detected ten times or more. The rearrangement links TRBV12-3 or TRBV12-4 to TRBJ2-5, with 15 nucleotides matching TRBD2. The junction had 5 bases not matched to a gene; V was cut back by 3 bases and J by 9 bases. The CDR3 runs to 15 residues. The CDR3: CASSFGTSGRNAQYF. The CDR3, as DNA: TGTGCCAGCAGTTTTGGGACTAGCGGGAGGAACGCCCAGTACTTC.

This clonotype was recorded a few times. The chain uses TRBV19 and TRBJ2-7; possible D gene TRBD1, 5 bases. Germline V gene sequence: CDR1 LNHDA, CDR2 SQIVND (reference sequence). The CDR3 has 13 residues. The ends were cut back, 5 bases at V and 6 bases at J, with 14 bases in the middle. In DNA form, the CDR3 reads TGTGCCAGTAGTCAACAGGTACTCGGCGAGCAGTACTTC. Its protein is CASSQQVLGEQYF. Using reference TRBV19 and TRBJ2-7 for the parts outside the CDR3, the full variable domain is DGGITQSPKYLFRKEGQNVTLSCEQNLNHDAMYWYRQDPGQGLRLIYYSQIVNDFQKGDIAEGYSVSREKKESFPLTVTSAQKNPTAFYLCASSQQVLGEQYFGPGTRLTVT.

The chain employs TRBV3-1 and TRBJ2-1, with D hard to call. Germline loops: CDR1 LGHDT, CDR2 YNNKEL (reference sequence). V was clipped by 0 bases and J by 6 bases, with 9 bases between them. The CDR3 is made up of 14 amino acids. CDR3 bases: TGTGCCAGCAGCCAAGATCTCAGGCCCAATGAGCAGTTCTTC. Residues: CASSQDLRPNEQFF.

The rearrangement uses TRBV3-1 and TRBJ2-1, with D perhaps being TRBD1 or TRBD2 (6 bases each). Deletions cut 5 bases from V and 1 base from J, with 15 bases between. This CDR3 is built from 16 residues. Germline V gene lookup returns CDR1 LGHDT and CDR2 YNNKEL (reference sequence). The CDR3 spells CASSSTGASSYNEQFF. The CDR3, as DNA: TGTGCCAGCAGCAGTACGGGGGCTTCTTCCTACAATGAGCAGTTCTTC.

This clonotype was picked up many times. The chain recombines TRBV20-1 with TRBJ1-5; TRBD1 matches 8 bases. Germline V gives CDR1 DFQATT, CDR2 SNEGSKA (reference sequence). This CDR3 has 14 amino acids. The V and J ends lost 2 bases and 4 bases, in that order; junction bases with no gene match: 4. The CDR3 nucleotides are TGCAGTGCTAGATCGGACAGGGAAAATCAGCCCCAGCATTTT. Encoded protein: CSARSDRENQPQHF.

The sample holds a few counts of this clonotype. This chain joins TRBV6-2 or TRBV6-3 and TRBJ1-2; 7 nucleotides agree with TRBD1. CDR3 length equals 14 residues. With 6 bases clipped from V and 3 bases from J, the junction kept 7 bases outside the gene matches. In germline, CDR1 is MNHEY, CDR2 SVGEGT. The CDR3 DNA is TGTGCCAGCAGCCCCGCAGGGGGTGACTATGGCTACACCTTC. It encodes CASSPAGGDYGYTF.

The chain couples TRBV27 to TRBJ2-1; D is possibly TRBD1 (6 bases). CDR1 is MNHEY and CDR2 is SMNVEV in the germline V gene (reference sequence). The V end was cut by 3 bases, the J end by 4 bases, with 10 bases between. The CDR3 loop spans 14 amino acids. CDR3 protein: CASSFGDTYNEQFF. CDR3 coding DNA: TGTGCCAGCAGTTTCGGGGACACGTACAATGAGCAGTTCTTC.

This clonotype was picked up a small number of times. The chain uses TRBV24-1 and TRBJ2-3; unclear D gene. This CDR3 has 13 residues. Germline V gives CDR1 KGHDR, CDR2 SFDVKD. V dropped 3 bases and J dropped 5 bases, with 8 bases sitting between them. The CDR3: CATSDNSGDTQYF. CDR3 DNA: TGTGCCACCAGTGATAACTCGGGAGATACGCAGTATTTT.

This clonotype has a handful of counts. The V gene is TRBV12-3 or TRBV12-4, the J gene TRBJ1-5, with a possible D match to TRBD1 (5 bases). The V end lost 3 bases, the J end lost 6 bases, and 12 bases lay between the germline ends. The CDR3 consists of 14 residues. CDR3 sequence: CASSFVRDRQPQHF. The CDR3 nucleotides read TGTGCCAGCAGTTTTGTCAGGGACCGTCAGCCCCAGCATTTT.

The chain employs TRBV24-1 and TRBJ2-1; D unclear. This CDR3 contains 15 residues. V was cut by 9 bases and J by 5 bases, with 19 bases left in between. Germline loops: CDR1 KGHDR, CDR2 SFDVKD. DNA of the CDR3: TGTGCCACCGGTGGACGCCTCAATATCCACAATGAGCAGTTCTTC. Its protein product is CATGGRLNIHNEQFF.

This CDR3 is CASSPRTGENTEAFF. The CDR3 DNA follows: TGTGCCAGCTCACCACGGACAGGAGAGAACACTGAAGCTTTCTTT. The chain has TRBV18 and TRBJ1-1; 7 nucleotides align to TRBD1. The CDR3 has 15 amino acids. CDR1 is KGHSH and CDR2 is LQKENI in the germline V gene. V shed 1 base and J 1 base; nucleotides not matched to a gene: 3.

V is TRBV6-5 and J is TRBJ1-5; TRBD1 might be the D (5 bases). Germline CDR1 reads MNHEY; CDR2 reads SVGAGI. V gave up 5 bases and J gave up 7 bases, with 15 bases separating them. CDR3 size: 14 residues. CDR3 sequence reads: CASSTRGWGQPQHF. The CDR3 DNA reads as TGTGCCAGCAGTACTCGAGGTTGGGGGCAGCCCCAGCATTTT.

The V gene is TRBV5-1, the J gene TRBJ2-3; the D gene could be TRBD1 or TRBD2 (6 bases each). Germline CDR1 reads SGHRS; CDR2 reads YFSETQ. The CDR3 is made up of 15 amino acids. V dropped 2 bases and J dropped 4 bases, with 14 bases sitting between them. The CDR3 DNA reads as TGCGCCAGCAGCTTTGGGGGGCGCCCCCCAGATACGCAGTATTTT. Residues: CASSFGGRPPDTQYF.

The CDR3 DNA follows: TGTGCCAGCTCTCCTAGACTAGCGGGAGCGGTTGAGCAGTTCTTC. Protein: CASSPRLAGAVEQFF. The V and J genes are TRBV18 and TRBJ2-1; 12 nucleotides agree with TRBD2. Per the germline V gene, CDR1 is KGHSH and CDR2 is LQKENI. Trimming took 6 bases from V and 9 from J; bases not matched to a gene: 9. The CDR3 is made up of 15 amino acids.

This clonotype appeared a few times. The CDR3 nucleotides read TGTGCCAGCAGTCTGGAGCGGGAGTACTACAATGAGCAGTTCTTC. Translation gives CASSLEREYYNEQFF. This chain uses TRBV12-3 or TRBV12-4 with TRBJ2-1; 8 nucleotides match TRBD2. V lost 5 bases to trimming and J lost 3 bases; unmatched junction nucleotides: 6. CDR3 length: 15 residues.

This clonotype has a handful of counts. This chain uses TRBV4-3 with TRBJ2-1; TRBD2 aligns across 7 bases. The germline V gene encodes CDR1 LGHNA and CDR2 YSLEER. V lost 0 bases and J lost 7; bases outside the gene matches: 12. This CDR3 has 17 residues. CDR3 sequence (DNA): TGCGCCAGCAGCCAAGAAGGATGGGGGGGAAAAAGGAATGAGCAGTTCTTC. Its protein is CASSQEGWGGKRNEQFF.

The chain employs TRBV19 and TRBJ2-5; D gene unclear. Deletions cut 1 base from V and 5 bases from J, with 8 bases between. The CDR3 spans 13 residues. From germline, CDR1 is LNHDA and CDR2 SQIVND (reference sequence). The CDR3 sequence: CASSIAHPETQYF. The CDR3 DNA reads TGTGCCAGTAGTATAGCTCATCCGGAGACCCAGTACTTC.

The table lists this clonotype with a few counts. This chain joins TRBV4-2 and TRBJ1-4; D is undetermined. Germline CDR1 reads LGHNA; CDR2 reads YNFKEQ. Trimming pared 0 bases from V and 7 bases from J, leaving 15 bases between. The CDR3 is 16 residues long. Here the CDR3 reads CASSQDVGGRREKLFF. For the CDR3, the DNA is TGTGCCAGCAGCCAAGATGTAGGTGGGCGCCGTGAAAAACTGTTTTTT.

The chain uses TRBV6-1 and TRBJ2-3; no reliable D call. The germline CDR1 and CDR2 sequences are MNHNS and SASEGT. V was pared by 6 bases and J by 11 bases, with 18 bases between. The CDR3 loop spans 13 amino acids. In DNA, the CDR3 is TGTGCCAGCAGACGAAGAGACGGATCTGGGCAGTATTTT. This codes for CASRRRDGSGQYF.